The clone carrying this TCR beta chain was counted between two and nine times. Its antigen remains unknown. The assay was immunoSEQ multiplex PCR, and TCRdb's table has in-frame clones only and misses some. This repertoire shows some 42,000 clones, around 76% found once; its top ten account for 5% to 6.5%. This entry is derived from a study of a mutant IDH1 vaccine in newly diagnosed glioma. As for the study in general: In weeks 1, 3, 5, 7, 11, 15, 19 and 23, patients were vaccinated. Most patients had radiochemotherapy with temozolomide before enrollment; others had one alone. Vaccination started 4-6 weeks after radiotherapy alone, or with temozolomide cycles.

The CDR3 has 14 amino acids. Per germline, CDR1 LNHDA and CDR2 SQIVND (reference sequence). Trimming removed 5 bases from V and 4 bases from J, with 9 bases in between. Time point given: week 23, last vaccination. Vaccination comprised doses that each held 300 ug of mutant IDH1 20-mer peptide, plus topical imiquimod. New IDH1-mutant, ATRX-lost WHO grade 3 or 4 astrocytomas occurred in donors. The TCR comes from a man aged 45-60 years with glioma. The rearrangement joins TRBV19 to TRBJ2-6; maybe TRBD1 (6 bases). The source was PBMCs, collected from a glioma patient whose treatment included an IDH1 peptide vaccine. For the CDR3, the DNA is TGTGCCAGTAGTCTTGACAGGGGGGCCAACGTCCTGACTTTC. Amino acid sequence: CASSLDRGANVLTF.